This TCR beta chain appears in the sequencing data of a study of long-term antiretroviral therapy in people with HIV. There are 15 residues in the CDR3. Germline V lookup: CDR1 GTSNPN, CDR2 SVGIG (reference sequence). Between the trimmed V and J ends, which lost 0 bases and 8 bases, there was a span of 14 bases. Samples were assayed with immunoSEQ v3.0 at survey level. Method: immunoSEQ multiplex PCR; TCRdb's copy keeps in-frame clones and lacks some. Found here are 15,000 to 20,000 clones, 80% to 90% of them singletons; the top ten hold approximately 9.6%. The chain joins TRBV30 to TRBJ2-6, with D tentatively TRBD2 (6 bases). The clonotype was recovered from a man in his fifties or sixties with HIV. The sequenced sample was unsorted PBMCs, obtained 4.2 years after starting antiretroviral therapy. The CDR3 DNA is TGTGCCTGGAGTGTGCGGAGGGTTCGTACCAACGTCCTGACTTTC. Its protein is CAWSVRRVRTNVLTF.